These T cell receptor beta chains were read from a single sample in a study of T cell responses to AZD1222 COVID-19 vaccine. The assay was immunoSEQ multiplex PCR, and TCRdb's table has in-frame clones only and misses some. The table includes roughly 93,000 clones, about nine tenths detected once. The sequences come from peripheral blood, collected on day 0 of AZD1222 vaccination. These receptor sequences come from an adult in good health. The CDR3 runs from the conserved cysteine through the conserved F or W. The D gene is left open where the match is weak. The listing skips clone size in some rows; elsewhere it reads once, few, many or a size class.

D gene,J gene,clone size,V gene,CDR3 protein,CDR3 DNA
TRBD1,TRBJ1-1,.,TRBV27,CASSTLTGVNTEAFF,TGTGCCAGCAGTACGCTAACAGGGGTGAACACTGAAGCTTTCTTT
TRBD1,TRBJ2-3,.,TRBV30,CAWVGTGRPDTQYF,TGTGCCTGGGTCGGGACAGGGAGACCAGATACGCAGTATTTT
.,TRBJ2-3,.,TRBV18,CASSPPEGFADTQYF,TGTGCCAGCTCACCACCGGAGGGGTTCGCAGATACGCAGTATTTT
.,TRBJ2-1,.,TRBV6-2/TRBV6-3,CASSYSARDNEQFF,TGTGCCAGCAGTTACTCCGCTAGGGACAATGAGCAGTTCTTC
.,TRBJ1-1,.,TRBV24-1,CATSAGDRWTEAFF,TGTGCCACCAGTGCAGGGGATCGTTGGACTGAAGCTTTCTTT
TRBD1,TRBJ2-3,.,TRBV6-5,CASRQQGYTDTQYF,TGTGCCAGCAGGCAACAGGGGTACACAGATACGCAGTATTTT
TRBD1,TRBJ1-1,.,TRBV4-2,CASSWDRGRGNTEAFF,TGTGCCAGCAGCTGGGACAGGGGACGAGGAAACACTGAAGCTTTCTTT
.,TRBJ2-5,once,TRBV11-3,CASSQSGEETQYF,TGTGCCAGCAGCCAGTCGGGGGAAGAGACCCAGTACTTC
TRBD2,TRBJ2-7,.,TRBV27,CASSLTPGTSSYEQYF,TGTGCCAGCAGTTTAACGCCCGGGACTAGCTCCTACGAGCAGTACTTC
TRBD1,TRBJ1-2,.,TRBV19,CASSTDRVGGYTF,TGTGCCAGTAGCACCGACAGGGTAGGAGGCTACACCTTC
.,TRBJ2-1,.,TRBV7-3,CASSLSPAITYNEQFF,TGTGCCAGCAGCTTAAGTCCAGCAATAACCTACAATGAGCAGTTCTTC
TRBD2,TRBJ2-1,.,TRBV29-1,CSVEGGTSGSNNEQFF,TGCAGCGTTGAAGGTGGGACTAGCGGAAGTAACAATGAGCAGTTCTTC
TRBD2,TRBJ2-5,.,TRBV5-8,CASSPWTSGSLETQYF,TGTGCCAGCAGCCCATGGACTAGCGGGAGCTTGGAGACCCAGTACTTC
.,TRBJ2-7,once,TRBV6-5,CASSLGGQYEQYF,TGTGCCAGCAGCCTCGGGGGCCAATACGAGCAGTACTTC
.,TRBJ2-3,once,TRBV5-5,CASSGPTDTQYF,TGTGCCAGCAGCGGCCCCACAGATACGCAGTATTTT
.,TRBJ2-3,.,TRBV6-4,CASSFKTADTQYF,TGTGCCAGCAGTTTCAAAACTGCCGATACGCAGTATTTT
TRBD1,TRBJ1-1,.,TRBV10-1,CASRTGTGKFTEAFF,TGCGCCAGCAGGACCGGGACAGGTAAGTTCACTGAAGCTTTCTTT
.,TRBJ1-5,.,TRBV4-3,CASSQDRSGPRRSQPQHF,TGCGCCAGCAGCCAAGATCGGAGTGGTCCGAGGCGTAGTCAGCCCCAGCATTTT
.,TRBJ1-6,.,TRBV23-1,CASSQYETAVKYNSPLHF,TGCGCCAGCAGTCAATACGAAACAGCCGTTAAGTATAATTCACCCCTCCACTTT
.,TRBJ1-2,medium-sized,TRBV27,CASSFEGNYGYTF,TGTGCCAGCAGTTTCGAGGGTAACTATGGCTACACCTTC
TRBD2,TRBJ2-7,.,TRBV28,CASSLPGLASEQYF,TGTGCCAGCAGCCTCCCGGGACTAGCGTCCGAGCAGTACTTC
.,TRBJ2-7,.,TRBV28,CASSLSPEIGEQYF,TGTGCCAGCAGTCTCTCCCCGGAGATAGGAGAGCAGTACTTC
TRBD1,TRBJ1-3,.,TRBV5-1,CASSLTGDTSGNTIYF,TGCGCCAGCAGCTTGACAGGGGACACCTCTGGAAACACCATATATTTT
.,TRBJ1-1,.,TRBV6-5,CASSYPGGVVTEAFF,TGTGCCAGCAGTTACCCCGGGGGGGTCGTCACTGAAGCTTTCTTT
.,TRBJ2-5,.,TRBV5-4,CASSLVVRQGEETQYF,TGTGCCAGCAGCTTGGTAGTGCGGCAGGGCGAGGAGACCCAGTACTTC
.,TRBJ1-1,.,TRBV28,CASSLGTQAFF,TGTGCCAGCAGTTTAGGGACCCAAGCTTTCTTT
TRBD1,TRBJ1-1,.,TRBV6-5,CASSPLQGRVTEAFF,TGTGCCAGCAGTCCTTTACAGGGGAGGGTCACTGAAGCTTTCTTT